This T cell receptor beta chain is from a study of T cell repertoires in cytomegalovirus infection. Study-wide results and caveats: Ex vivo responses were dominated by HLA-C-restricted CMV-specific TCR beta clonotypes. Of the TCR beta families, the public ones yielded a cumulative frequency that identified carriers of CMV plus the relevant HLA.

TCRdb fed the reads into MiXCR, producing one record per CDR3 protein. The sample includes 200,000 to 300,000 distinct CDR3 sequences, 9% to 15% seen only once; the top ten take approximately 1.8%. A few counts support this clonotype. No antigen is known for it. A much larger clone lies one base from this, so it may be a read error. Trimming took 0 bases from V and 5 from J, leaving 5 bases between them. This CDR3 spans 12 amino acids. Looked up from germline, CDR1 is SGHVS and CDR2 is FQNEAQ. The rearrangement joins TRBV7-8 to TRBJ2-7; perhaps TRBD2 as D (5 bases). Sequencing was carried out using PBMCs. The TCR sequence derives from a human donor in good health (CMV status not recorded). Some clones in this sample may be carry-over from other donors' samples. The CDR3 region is CASSLARDEQYF. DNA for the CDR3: TGTGCCAGCAGCTTAGCGCGGGACGAGCAGTACTTC.